This TCR beta chain was recovered during a study of early T cells in non-severe SARS-CoV-2 infection. Turning to the study itself: Alpha and beta chains were unpaired, from unsorted whole-blood bulk RNA. General study findings and limits: The VDJdb matching leaned toward anti-spike CD8 responses and overlooked private and CD4 specificities.

This CDR3 contains 14 residues. V lost 1 base and J lost 0; bases outside the gene matches: 0. Germline V gives CDR1 DFQATT, CDR2 SNEGSKA (reference sequence). As part of library construction, unique molecular identifiers were attached to individual cDNA molecules. TCRdb used MiXCR to reprocess the 5' RACE reads, holding one entry per CDR3 protein. The repertoire holds tens of thousands of distinct CDR3 sequences, with 4.7% as singletons. This clonotype was seen a handful of times. The antigen is not known. The V call is TRBV20-1, the J call TRBJ1-5; 7 bases line up with TRBD1. The sample consisted of whole blood. This clonotype was obtained from an adult who was a healthcare worker with PCR-confirmed SARS-CoV-2 infection or an uninfected control (not recorded which). As DNA, the CDR3 is TGCAGTGCTAGAGGACAGGGTAGCAATCAGCCCCAGCATTTT. Translated, it gives CSARGQGSNQPQHF.